The 9 T cell receptor beta chains in this list originate from one sample, sequenced in a study of blood T cells in healthy people across ages. PCR was performed a second time for about 7 to 12 cycles using a sample-barcoded 5' primer and a J-beta primer mix. In TCRdb, the 5' RACE reads were re-called with MiXCR into one record per CDR3 protein. Counted here are roughly 700,000 distinct CDR3 sequences, 32% occurring once; the ten biggest clones make up 15%. The sequenced sample consisted of blood. The receptor set was obtained from a woman aged 80 or over in good health.

This clonotype occurred many times. This chain connects TRBV6-6 to TRBJ2-7, with D hard to call. The CDR3 covers 12 residues. Germline CDR1 MNHNY, CDR2 SVGAGI (reference sequence). Trimming took 5 bases from V and 5 from J, leaving 10 bases between them. DNA for the CDR3: TGTGCCAGCAGTCACGAGGAAAACGAGCAGTACTTC. Residues: CASSHEENEQYF.

V and J are TRBV7-9 and TRBJ2-1; tentatively, D is TRBD2 (5 bases). The germline V and J ends were trimmed by 3 bases and 5 bases, with 14 bases remaining between them. Germline CDR1 reads SEHNR; CDR2 reads FQNEAQ (reference sequence). The CDR3 sequence is 15 residues long. The CDR3 is CASSLSETTNNEQFF. The CDR3 DNA reads as TGTGCCAGCAGCTTGTCAGAGACTACCAACAATGAGCAGTTCTTC.

This clonotype was detected a few times. V is TRBV2 and J is TRBJ1-5, with D unclear. The CDR3 runs to 12 residues. The germline V gene has CDR1 SNHLY and CDR2 FYNNEI. V was clipped by 6 bases and J by 5 bases, with 8 bases between them. The CDR3 sequence is CASRGEDQPQHF. The CDR3 DNA reads TGTGCCAGCAGGGGAGAGGATCAGCCCCAGCATTTT. The full variable domain, with the rest looked up from reference TRBV2 and TRBJ1-5, is EPEVTQTPSHQVTQMGQEVILRCVPISNHLYFYWYRQILGQKVEFLVSFYNNEISEKSEIFDDQFSVERPDGSNFTLKIRSTKLEDSAMYFCASRGEDQPQHFGDGTRLSIL.

The rearrangement links TRBV11-2 to TRBJ2-5, with D possibly called TRBD1 or TRBD2 (5 bases each). Germline lookup yields CDR1 SGHAT and CDR2 FQNNGV. V dropped 0 bases and J dropped 11 bases, with 25 bases sitting between them. The CDR3 is 17 amino acids. The CDR3 sequence: CASSLDIWAERGNEQYF. As DNA, the CDR3 is TGTGCCAGCAGCTTAGATATTTGGGCGGAGAGGGGCAATGAGCAGTACTTC.

This chain links TRBV4-1 with TRBJ2-7, with a possible D match to TRBD1 (5 bases). The ends were cut back, 0 bases at V and 7 bases at J, with 7 bases in the middle. CDR1 MGHRA and CDR2 YSYEKL come from the germline V gene. This CDR3 region has 12 residues. In DNA form, the CDR3 reads TGCGCCAGCAGCCAAGAAGGGGTGGAGCAGTACTTC. Translating it yields CASSQEGVEQYF.

As to this clonotype: A much larger clone differs from this one at a single base, so this may be a read error. J is TRBJ2-4 and V is TRBV7-9, with D possibly being TRBD2 (5 bases). There are 13 residues in the CDR3. V lost 2 bases and J lost 13, with 15 bases in between. Germline V gene lookup returns CDR1 SEHNR and CDR2 FQNEAQ (reference sequence). CDR3 amino acids: CASSLKGDGEQYF. DNA for the CDR3: TGTGCCAGCAGCTTAAAGGGAGACGGTGAGCAGTACTTC.

The rearrangement uses TRBV5-1 and TRBJ1-4; 7 bases are a match to TRBD1. Germline V gene lookup returns CDR1 SGHRS and CDR2 YFSETQ. Trimming cost V 7 bases and J 8 bases; bases outside gene matches: 11. This CDR3 is built from 14 residues. The DNA for the CDR3 is TGCGCCAGCGCAGGAGACAGGGCGTCCGAAAAACTGTTTTTT. It yields the protein CASAGDRASEKLFF. The whole variable domain, filled in from reference TRBV5-1 and TRBJ1-4, reads KAGVTQTPRYLIKTRGQQVTLSCSPISGHRSVSWYQQTPGQGLQFLFEYFSETQRNKGNFPGRFSGRQFSNSRSEMNVSTLELGDSALYLCASAGDRASEKLFFGSGTQLSVL.

At least ten counts were recorded for this clonotype. This chain links TRBV6-1 with TRBJ2-5, with 12 positions matching TRBD2. The V segment lost 7 bases and the J segment 1 base; nucleotides outside the gene matches: 4. The germline CDR1 and CDR2 sequences are MNHNS and SASEGT. The CDR3 has 15 amino acids. Written as DNA, the CDR3 is TGTGCCAGCACCCTAGCGGGGGGGCCCCAAGAGACCCAGTACTTC. Residues: CASTLAGGPQETQYF.

The V call is TRBV25-1, the J call TRBJ1-1, with a weak D call TRBD1 (5 bases). Germline-derived CDR1 and CDR2 are MGHDK and SYGVNS. The V end was cut by 3 bases, the J end by 0 bases, with 11 bases between. The CDR3 loop spans 15 amino acids. In DNA, the CDR3 is TGTGCCAGCAGTGAGGGGACCAGGGTGAACACTGAAGCTTTCTTT. It yields the protein CASSEGTRVNTEAFF.